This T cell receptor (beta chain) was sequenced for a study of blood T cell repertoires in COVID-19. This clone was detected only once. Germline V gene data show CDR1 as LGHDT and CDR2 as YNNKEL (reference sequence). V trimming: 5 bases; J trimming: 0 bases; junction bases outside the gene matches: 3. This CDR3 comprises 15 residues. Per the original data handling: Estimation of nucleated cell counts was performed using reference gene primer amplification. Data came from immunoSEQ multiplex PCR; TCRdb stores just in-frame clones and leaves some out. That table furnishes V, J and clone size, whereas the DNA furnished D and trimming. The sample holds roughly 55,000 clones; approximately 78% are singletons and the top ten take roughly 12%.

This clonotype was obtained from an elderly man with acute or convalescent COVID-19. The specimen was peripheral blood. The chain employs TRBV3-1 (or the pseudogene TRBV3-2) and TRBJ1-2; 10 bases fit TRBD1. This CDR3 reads CASSLGQGANYGYTF. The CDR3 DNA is TGTGCCAGCAGCTTAGGACAGGGGGCTAACTATGGCTACACCTTC.